A selection of T cell receptor beta chains follows, all from one sample in a study of early T cells in non-severe SARS-CoV-2 infection. TCRdb independently ran MiXCR on the 5' RACE reads; one entry per CDR3 protein. This sample has roughly 60,000 distinct CDR3 sequences, with roughly 10% found just once. The sequencing here drew on whole blood, taken at baseline. The receptors were sampled from an adult who was a healthcare worker with PCR-confirmed SARS-CoV-2 infection or an uninfected control (not recorded which). Each CDR3 is given with its conserved first and last residue. The D gene is left open where the match is weak. The size of a clone is reported for some rows only, either as once, few or many, or as a class for expanded clones.

j_call: TRBJ2-2; d_call: .; v_call: TRBV9; clone_size: many; cdr3_nt: TGTGCCAGCAGCAAGTTTCCCGCGGGGAGTACCGGGGAGCTGTTTTTT; cdr3_aa: CASSKFPAGSTGELFF
j_call: TRBJ1-5; d_call: TRBD1; v_call: TRBV3-1; clone_size: many; cdr3_nt: TGTGCCAGCAGCCTGGGACAGGGGGGATCTCAGCCCCAGCATTTT; cdr3_aa: CASSLGQGGSQPQHF
j_call: TRBJ1-6; d_call: .; v_call: TRBV4-3; clone_size: few; cdr3_nt: TGCGCCAGCAGCCAAGGAGGGACCGCACCCCTCCACTTT; cdr3_aa: CASSQGGTAPLHF
j_call: TRBJ2-6; d_call: TRBD1; v_call: TRBV15; clone_size: few; cdr3_nt: TGTGCCACCAGCAGACACCGGGGGACAGGTAGCTCTGGGGCCAACGTCCTGACTTTC; cdr3_aa: CATSRHRGTGSSGANVLTF
j_call: TRBJ1-4; d_call: TRBD1; v_call: TRBV5-4; clone_size: few; cdr3_nt: TGTGCCAGCAGCTTGGGGGCCCCCACAGGGGGCGAGGAACGACTGTTTTTT; cdr3_aa: CASSLGAPTGGEERLFF
j_call: TRBJ2-5; d_call: .; v_call: TRBV7-2; clone_size: many; cdr3_nt: TGTGCCAGCAGCCGGGACCGGGGCCAAGAGACCCAGTACTTC; cdr3_aa: CASSRDRGQETQYF
j_call: TRBJ1-5; d_call: .; v_call: TRBV12-3/TRBV12-4; clone_size: few; cdr3_nt: TGTGCCAGCAGCCGAACCCCCGGGGGCCGGTCCGGGCCCCAGCATTTT; cdr3_aa: CASSRTPGGRSGPQHF
j_call: TRBJ2-5; d_call: TRBD2; v_call: TRBV7-9; clone_size: .; cdr3_nt: TGTGCCAGCAGCTTACGGGCGACTAGCGAGATACAAGAGACCCAGTACTTC; cdr3_aa: CASSLRATSEIQETQYF
j_call: TRBJ2-3; d_call: .; v_call: TRBV11-2; clone_size: .; cdr3_nt: TGTGCCAGCAGCTTAGATACCGCCTACGCACCCAATTTT; cdr3_aa: CASSLDTAYAPNF
j_call: TRBJ2-4; d_call: .; v_call: TRBV3-1; clone_size: many; cdr3_nt: TGTGCCAGCAGCCAAGGAACGGGTATGAACATTCAGTACTTC; cdr3_aa: CASSQGTGMNIQYF
j_call: TRBJ1-2; d_call: .; v_call: TRBV20-1; clone_size: few; cdr3_nt: TGCAGTGCTAGACCCGGGGGAACAGCTCAAGAGACCCACTACACCTTC; cdr3_aa: CSARPGGTAQETHYTF
j_call: TRBJ2-3; d_call: .; v_call: TRBV19; clone_size: few; cdr3_nt: TGTGCCAGTAGTATACCCGGCACAGATACGCAGTATTTT; cdr3_aa: CASSIPGTDTQYF
j_call: TRBJ1-2; d_call: .; v_call: TRBV10-3; clone_size: .; cdr3_nt: TGTGCCATCAGGAGAGATGGCTACACCTTC; cdr3_aa: CAIRRDGYTF
j_call: TRBJ1-5; d_call: .; v_call: TRBV12-2; clone_size: many; cdr3_nt: TGTGCAAGTCGAAGGAAGGGGACGGGGAGCAATCAGCCCCAGCATTTT; cdr3_aa: CASRRKGTGSNQPQHF
j_call: TRBJ1-6; d_call: TRBD1; v_call: TRBV12-3/TRBV12-4; clone_size: medium-sized; cdr3_nt: TGTGCCAGCAGTTTAGGAGGACAGGGGAATTCACCCCTCCACTTT; cdr3_aa: CASSLGGQGNSPLHF
j_call: TRBJ2-5; d_call: TRBD2; v_call: TRBV7-9; clone_size: .; cdr3_nt: TGTGCCAGCAGCCAGAGGACTAGCGGGGGCCTGTACCAAGAGACCCAGTACTTC; cdr3_aa: CASSQRTSGGLYQETQYF
j_call: TRBJ1-1; d_call: .; v_call: TRBV14; clone_size: .; cdr3_nt: TGTGCCAGCAGTCCAGGCAACACTGAAGCTTTCTTT; cdr3_aa: CASSPGNTEAFF
j_call: TRBJ2-3; d_call: TRBD1; v_call: TRBV5-6; clone_size: .; cdr3_nt: TGTGCCAGCAGCTTGGAGGGGGCCCGCACAGATACGCAGTATTTT; cdr3_aa: CASSLEGARTDTQYF
j_call: TRBJ2-7; d_call: .; v_call: TRBV20-1; clone_size: few; cdr3_nt: TGCAGTGCTACCCGATTAGCGAAATCCTACGAGCAGTACTTC; cdr3_aa: CSATRLAKSYEQYF
j_call: TRBJ2-2; d_call: .; v_call: TRBV5-1; clone_size: few; cdr3_nt: TGCGCCAGCAGCTTGGCCGATTTCACCGGGGAGCTGTTTTTT; cdr3_aa: CASSLADFTGELFF
j_call: TRBJ1-2; d_call: .; v_call: TRBV5-6; clone_size: few; cdr3_nt: TGTGCCAGCAGCGCCAGGGCCCCTAACTATGGCTACACCTTC; cdr3_aa: CASSARAPNYGYTF
j_call: TRBJ1-4; d_call: .; v_call: TRBV27; clone_size: few; cdr3_nt: TGTGCCAGCAGTTTATCTTCCGGACACGTTAAACTGTTTTTT; cdr3_aa: CASSLSSGHVKLFF
j_call: TRBJ2-5; d_call: TRBD2; v_call: TRBV6-5; clone_size: .; cdr3_nt: TGTGCCAGCAGGAGCGGGGGGCTCGGGGAGACCCAGTACTTC; cdr3_aa: CASRSGGLGETQYF
j_call: TRBJ1-2; d_call: .; v_call: TRBV12-3/TRBV12-4; clone_size: many; cdr3_nt: TGTGCCAGCAGTTTCGGGGGCGCCTATGGCTACACCTTC; cdr3_aa: CASSFGGAYGYTF
j_call: TRBJ2-7; d_call: .; v_call: TRBV12-3/TRBV12-4; clone_size: .; cdr3_nt: TGTGCCAGCAGTTTCAGCCCCGAGCAGTACTTC; cdr3_aa: CASSFSPEQYF
j_call: TRBJ1-5; d_call: .; v_call: TRBV3-1; clone_size: few; cdr3_nt: TGTGCCAGCAGCCAAGATGATCAGCCCCAGCATTTT; cdr3_aa: CASSQDDQPQHF
j_call: TRBJ1-1; d_call: TRBD1; v_call: TRBV6-2/TRBV6-3; clone_size: few; cdr3_nt: TGTGCCAGCAGCCCCCACTCCGGGACAGGGCGTGGCACTGAAGCTTTCTTT; cdr3_aa: CASSPHSGTGRGTEAFF
j_call: TRBJ1-2; d_call: .; v_call: TRBV30; clone_size: .; cdr3_nt: TGTGCCTGGAGGGGAGGGAACTATGGCTACACCTTC; cdr3_aa: CAWRGGNYGYTF